Each of the 15 T cell receptor beta chains below was sequenced from the same sample in a study of blood T cells in healthy people across ages. Through a sample-barcoded 5' primer and a J-beta primer mix, a second PCR was run for about 7 to 12 cycles. In TCRdb, the 5' RACE reads were re-called with MiXCR into one record per CDR3 protein. Among fewer than 700,000 distinct CDR3 sequences listed, around half were seen once. The sequenced sample consisted of blood. The receptors were sampled from a man aged 80 or over in good health.

This clonotype was observed a handful of times. V usage is TRBV12-3 or TRBV12-4 and J usage is TRBJ2-5, with 12 bases fitting TRBD2. The V segment lost 3 bases and the J segment 4 bases; nucleotides outside the gene matches: 9. This CDR3 contains 17 residues. The CDR3 reads CASSFRTSGIGGETQYF. In DNA form, the CDR3 reads TGTGCCAGCAGTTTTCGGACTAGCGGGATTGGAGGAGAGACCCAGTACTTC.

The chain has TRBV7-2 and TRBJ2-7; D gene uncertain. Germline CDR1 SGHTA, CDR2 FQGNSA. The ends were cut back, 1 base at V and 4 bases at J, with 8 bases in the middle. This CDR3 has 13 residues. CDR3 in amino acids: CASSLVRNYEQYF. The CDR3, as DNA: TGTGCCAGCAGCTTAGTACGGAATTACGAGCAGTACTTC.

This chain joins TRBV5-1 and TRBJ2-3, with 7 bases that match TRBD2. J was trimmed by 7 bases and V by 0 bases; bases with no gene match: 5. Germline CDR1 is SGHRS and CDR2 is YFSETQ. This CDR3 spans 14 amino acids. CDR3 amino acids: CASSLATGLNTQYF. The CDR3, as DNA: TGCGCCAGCAGCTTGGCAACGGGACTAAATACGCAGTATTTT. Complete variable domain (other parts from reference TRBV5-1 and TRBJ2-3): KAGVTQTPRYLIKTRGQQVTLSCSPISGHRSVSWYQQTPGQGLQFLFEYFSETQRNKGNFPGRFSGRQFSNSRSEMNVSTLELGDSALYLCASSLATGLNTQYFGPGTRLTVL.

The V and J genes are TRBV7-2 and TRBJ2-7, with 8 bases matching TRBD2. Germline values: CDR1 SGHTA, CDR2 FQGNSA. Trimming cost V 1 base and J 4 bases; bases outside gene matches: 3. The CDR3 sequence is 14 residues long. The CDR3 bases are TGTGCCAGCAGCTTAGGACCTAGCGGGTACGAGCAGTACTTC. Translated: CASSLGPSGYEQYF.

The chain carries TRBV4-2 and TRBJ2-3; 11 positions agree with TRBD2. Germline CDR1 LGHNA, CDR2 YNFKEQ. V dropped 3 bases and J dropped 4; count of bases not matched to a gene: 9. The CDR3 runs to 17 residues. The CDR3 sequence: CASSQTISGRVSDTQYF. The DNA of the CDR3 is TGTGCCAGCAGCCAGACAATTAGCGGGAGGGTGTCAGATACGCAGTATTTT.

CDR3 residues: CSARVSGGDQPQHF. The CDR3 nucleotides read TGCAGTGCTAGAGTATCAGGGGGCGATCAGCCCCAGCATTTT. The rearrangement links TRBV20-1 to TRBJ1-5; 8 bases are shared with TRBD1. Trimming at V came to 1 base and at J to 5 bases, leaving 4 bases not matched to a gene. CDR1 is DFQATT, CDR2 SNEGSKA, per germline (reference sequence). The CDR3 sequence is 14 residues long.

The chain employs TRBV7-2 and TRBJ2-4; 7 nucleotides align to TRBD2. The V gene's germline CDR1 is SGHTA and CDR2 FQGNSA. This CDR3 is built from 13 residues. Unmatched junction bases numbered 8, after V lost 0 bases and J lost 15 bases. Written as DNA, the CDR3 is TGTGCCAGCAGCTTAGCGCAGAAGGGAGGGACGTACTTC. It yields the protein CASSLAQKGGTYF.

This clonotype has only one observation. V usage is TRBV3-1 and J usage is TRBJ2-1; D perhaps matches TRBD2 (6 bases). V lost 3 bases and J 4 bases, leaving 22 bases between the germline ends. Germline assignment: CDR1 LGHDT and CDR2 YNNKEL (reference sequence). The CDR3 sequence is 18 residues long. CDR3 sequence: CASSQVPLANLPYNEQFF. As DNA, the CDR3 is TGTGCCAGCAGCCAGGTCCCTCTAGCGAACTTACCTTACAATGAGCAGTTCTTC.

This chain connects TRBV6-2 or TRBV6-3 to TRBJ2-7; 9 bases fit TRBD2. Germline CDR1 and CDR2: MNHEY and SVGEGT. J lost 6 bases, V lost 4 bases, and 19 bases had no gene match. The CDR3 is made up of 18 amino acids. The CDR3 is CASSWIDQREVLFSEQYF. The CDR3 DNA is TGTGCCAGCAGTTGGATTGACCAGCGGGAGGTTCTTTTCTCCGAGCAGTACTTC.

This clonotype was recorded a few times. A read error may explain this, as a much larger clone is one base away. The gene calls are TRBV13 and TRBJ2-1; either TRBD1 or TRBD2 may supply D (5 bases each). The J call may be wrong; the DNA end is better matched by TRBJ2-7. Germline assignment: CDR1 PRHDT and CDR2 FYEKMQ (reference sequence). The CDR3 totals 16 residues. The CDR3 nucleotides read TGTGCCAGCACCGAGAGGGGCGGGCCTCGGAACAATGAGCAGTACTTC. Its protein product is CASTERGGPRNNEQYF.

This clonotype was seen more than once but under ten times. The chain uses TRBV29-1 and TRBJ2-3; 10 bases match TRBD2. CDR1 is SQVTM, CDR2 ANQGSEA, per germline. V shed 7 bases and J 5 bases; nucleotides not matched to a gene: 15. The CDR3 runs 16 residues. The DNA for the CDR3 is TGCAGCGCCTTGGGCGGCCTAGCGGGAGCTAGAGATACGCAGTATTTT. It is translated as CSALGGLAGARDTQYF.

The rearrangement uses TRBV7-9 and TRBJ1-4, with 12 bases matching TRBD1. J lost 8 bases, V lost 8 bases, and 21 bases had no gene match. Germline V gene data show CDR1 as SEHNR and CDR2 as FQNEAQ (reference sequence). The CDR3 extends over 19 amino acids. The CDR3 protein is CASSPTTGTGGAEGEKLFF. The CDR3 DNA sequence: TGTGCCAGCTCGCCAACGACCGGGACAGGGGGCGCTGAGGGCGAAAAACTGTTTTTT.

A remark on this clonotype: The junction departs from the called germline gene at one end, perhaps through a read error. This chain uses TRBV6-6 with TRBJ2-3; 12 bases agree with TRBD1. This CDR3 comprises 10 residues. Looked up from germline, CDR1 is MNHNY and CDR2 is SVGAGI (reference sequence). CDR3 sequence (DNA): TGTGCCAGCAGCCGGGACAGGGGGCATTTT. Translated: CASSRDRGHF.

This chain uses TRBV11-2 with TRBJ2-1, with TRBD1 matching 10 bases. This CDR3 is 15 amino acids long. Germline trimming cut 5 bases from V and 5 bases from J; bases unmatched to any gene: 6. Germline CDR1 is SGHAT and CDR2 is FQNNGV. CDR3 in DNA: TGTGCCAGCAGCAAAGACAGGGGGCCGAACAATGAGCAGTTCTTC. Translated: CASSKDRGPNNEQFF.

In its sample, this clonotype was seen a few times. This sequence joins TRBV7-9 and TRBJ2-7; D might be TRBD2 (5 bases). Germline loops: CDR1 SEHNR, CDR2 FQNEAQ (reference sequence). This CDR3 is 16 amino acids long. Trimming pared 3 bases from V and 0 bases from J, leaving 15 bases between. Here the CDR3 reads CASSFFSARASYEQYF. The CDR3, as DNA: TGTGCCAGCAGCTTTTTTTCAGCGAGGGCCTCCTACGAGCAGTACTTC.